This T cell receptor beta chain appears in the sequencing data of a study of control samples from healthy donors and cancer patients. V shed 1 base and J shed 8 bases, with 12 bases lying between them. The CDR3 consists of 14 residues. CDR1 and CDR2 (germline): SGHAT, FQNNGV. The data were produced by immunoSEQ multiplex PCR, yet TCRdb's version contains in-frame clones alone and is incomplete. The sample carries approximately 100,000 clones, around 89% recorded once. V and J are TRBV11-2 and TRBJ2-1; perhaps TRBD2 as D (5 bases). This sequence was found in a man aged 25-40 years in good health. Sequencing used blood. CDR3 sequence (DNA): TGTGCCAGCAGCTTAGCGGGATCGGGCTATGAGCAGTTCTTC. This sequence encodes CASSLAGSGYEQFF.